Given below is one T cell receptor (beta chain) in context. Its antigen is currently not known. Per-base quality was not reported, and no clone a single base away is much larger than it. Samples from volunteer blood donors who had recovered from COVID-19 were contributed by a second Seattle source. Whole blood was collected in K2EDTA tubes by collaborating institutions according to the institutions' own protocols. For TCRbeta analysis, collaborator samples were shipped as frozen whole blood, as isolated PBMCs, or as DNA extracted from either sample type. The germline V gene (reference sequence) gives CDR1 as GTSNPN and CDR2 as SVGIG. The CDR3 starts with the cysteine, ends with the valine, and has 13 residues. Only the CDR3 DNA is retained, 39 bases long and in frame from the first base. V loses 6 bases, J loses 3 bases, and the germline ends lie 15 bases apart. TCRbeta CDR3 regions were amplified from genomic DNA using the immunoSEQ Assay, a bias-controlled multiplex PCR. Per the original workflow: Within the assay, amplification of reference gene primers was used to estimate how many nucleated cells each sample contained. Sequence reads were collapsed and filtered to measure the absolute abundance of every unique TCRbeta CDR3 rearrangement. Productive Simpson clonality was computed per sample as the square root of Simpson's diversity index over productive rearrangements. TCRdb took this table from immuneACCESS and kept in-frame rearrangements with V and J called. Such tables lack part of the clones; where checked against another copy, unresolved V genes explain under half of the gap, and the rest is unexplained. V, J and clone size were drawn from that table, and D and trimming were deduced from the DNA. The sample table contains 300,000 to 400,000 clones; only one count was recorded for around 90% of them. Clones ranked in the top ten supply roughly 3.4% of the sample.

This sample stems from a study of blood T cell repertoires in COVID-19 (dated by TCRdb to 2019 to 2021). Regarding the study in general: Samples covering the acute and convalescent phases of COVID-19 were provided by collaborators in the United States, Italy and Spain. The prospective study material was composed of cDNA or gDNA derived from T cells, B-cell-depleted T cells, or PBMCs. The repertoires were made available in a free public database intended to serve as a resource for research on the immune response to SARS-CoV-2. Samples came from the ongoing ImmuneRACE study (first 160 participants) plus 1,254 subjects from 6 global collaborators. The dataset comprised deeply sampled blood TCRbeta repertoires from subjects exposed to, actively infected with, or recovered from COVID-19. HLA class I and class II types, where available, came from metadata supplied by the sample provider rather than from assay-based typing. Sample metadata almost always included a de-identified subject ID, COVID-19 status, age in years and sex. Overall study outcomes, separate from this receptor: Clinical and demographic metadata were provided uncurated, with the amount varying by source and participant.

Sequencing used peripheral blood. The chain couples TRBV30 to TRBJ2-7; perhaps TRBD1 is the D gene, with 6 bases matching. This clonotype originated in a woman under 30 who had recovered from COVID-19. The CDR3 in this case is CACLTEQGYEQYV. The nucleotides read TGTGCCTGTCTCACGGAACAGGGCTACGAGCAGTACGTC.